The present TCR beta chain was sequenced within a study of regulatory T cells in long-lasting Graves disease. Time point defined: newly diagnosed GD, antithyroid drugs for less than 3 months. Preparation of the TCR library used RNA extracted from PBMCs. An endocrinology department in Xi'an, China, supplied the patients. According to the study, TCR beta libraries were built with iRepertoire HTBI primers and CDR3-region Arm-PCR. TCRdb itself ran the multiplex PCR reads through MiXCR, one entry per CDR3 protein. The sample contains 300,000 to 400,000 distinct CDR3 sequences, 15% to 20% of which appear only once. V was pared by 2 bases and J by 1 base, with 7 bases of the junction left unmatched. Germline-derived CDR1 and CDR2 are GTSNPN and SVGIG (reference sequence). This CDR3 has 17 residues. The sample was also linked to a second study, of T cells in Graves' hyperthyroidism and ophthalmopathy. That source adds: HTBI primers drove first-round RT-PCR of the TCR CDR3.

The receptor comes from a man aged 40-49 years with Graves disease. Specimen: peripheral blood mononuclear cells (PBMCs), collected at new diagnosis, from a patient treated with antithyroid drugs. The chain combines TRBV30 with TRBJ2-3, with 12 bases that match TRBD2. The CDR3 region has the DNA TGTGCCTGGAGTCCAACCCGACTAGCGGGGGGCACAGATACGCAGTATTTT. This codes for CAWSPTRLAGGTDTQYF.